The next 8 T cell receptor beta chains were all read from a single sample in a study of radiotherapy plus CTLA-4 blockade in lung cancer. Assay: immunoSEQ multiplex PCR; the TCRdb copy retains only in-frame clones and omits some. Among about 62,000 clones listed, around 77% were seen once. The source material was peripheral blood, sampled from a patient treated with radiotherapy plus ipilimumab. These receptors were obtained from a human donor with non-small cell lung cancer who had a complete response to radiotherapy plus ipilimumab.

This sequence joins TRBV6-6 and TRBJ1-2; TRBD1 matches 8 bases. There are 15 residues in the CDR3. CDR1 and CDR2 (germline): MNHNY, SVGAGI (reference sequence). The V and J ends lost 4 bases and 0 bases, in that order; junction bases with no gene match: 4. CDR3 sequence reads: CASSSADRANYGYTF. CDR3 DNA: TGTGCCAGCAGTTCCGCGGACAGGGCTAACTATGGCTACACCTTC.

This chain uses TRBV7-8 with TRBJ2-7; D call uncertain. Germline values: CDR1 SGHVS, CDR2 FQNEAQ. The CDR3 is 11 residues long. V gave up 5 bases and J gave up 5 bases, with 7 bases separating them. The CDR3 here is CASSPRNEQYF. DNA for the CDR3: TGTGCCAGCAGCCCCCGTAACGAGCAGTACTTC.

A note on this clone: A read error may produce the germline difference seen at one junction end. V usage is TRBV19 and J usage is TRBJ2-3; D is uncertain. This CDR3 spans 15 amino acids. In germline, CDR1 is LNHDA, CDR2 SQIVND (reference sequence). The CDR3: CASSLSGYGTDTQYF. CDR3 DNA sequence: TGTGCCAGTAGTCTTTCCGGGTACGGCACGGATACGCAGTATTTT.

The chain recombines TRBV6-5 with TRBJ1-1; D call uncertain. The germline CDR1 and CDR2 sequences are MNHEY and SVGAGI. The CDR3 sequence is 13 residues long. Trimming removed 0 bases at V and 6 bases at J, with 8 bases between. The CDR3 sequence: CASSYSEVAEAFF. The CDR3 bases are TGTGCCAGCAGTTACTCGGAGGTCGCTGAAGCTTTCTTT.

As DNA, the CDR3 is TGTGCCAGCAGCCAGGTCACGACAGGGCGATCTGGAGAGCAGTACTTC. Residues: CASSQVTTGRSGEQYF. This chain joins TRBV6-6 and TRBJ2-7, with 7 bases lining up with TRBD1. V gave up 6 bases and J gave up 7 bases; unmatched junction bases: 18. This CDR3 is 16 amino acids long. Germline V gene lookup returns CDR1 MNHNY and CDR2 SVGAGI (reference sequence).

The V and J genes are TRBV6-1 and TRBJ1-2; TRBD1 might be the D (5 bases). V lost 6 bases and J lost 4, with 18 bases in between. Germline-derived CDR1 and CDR2 are MNHNS and SASEGT. CDR3 length: 15 residues. Written as DNA, the CDR3 is TGTGCCAGCAGCAAGGCCGGGACCGGGAGCTATGGCTACACCTTC. It is translated as CASSKAGTGSYGYTF.

The V and J genes are TRBV18 and TRBJ2-1, with TRBD2 matching 10 bases. J lost 8 bases, V lost 1 base, and 5 bases had no gene match. The CDR3 length is 15 residues. Germline values: CDR1 KGHSH, CDR2 LQKENI. CDR3 nucleotides: TGTGCCAGCTCACCACGGGCTAGCGGGAGCGATGAGCAGTTCTTC. It yields the protein CASSPRASGSDEQFF.

This clone has just one count. The chain carries TRBV7-2 and TRBJ2-3; 11 bases line up with TRBD1. Trimming cost V 3 bases and J 4 bases; bases outside gene matches: 6. Germline V lookup: CDR1 SGHTA, CDR2 FQGNSA. The CDR3 length is 16 residues. CDR3 in DNA: TGTGCCAGCAGCTTCAGGACAGGGGGCCTGTCAGATACGCAGTATTTT. Its protein is CASSFRTGGLSDTQYF.